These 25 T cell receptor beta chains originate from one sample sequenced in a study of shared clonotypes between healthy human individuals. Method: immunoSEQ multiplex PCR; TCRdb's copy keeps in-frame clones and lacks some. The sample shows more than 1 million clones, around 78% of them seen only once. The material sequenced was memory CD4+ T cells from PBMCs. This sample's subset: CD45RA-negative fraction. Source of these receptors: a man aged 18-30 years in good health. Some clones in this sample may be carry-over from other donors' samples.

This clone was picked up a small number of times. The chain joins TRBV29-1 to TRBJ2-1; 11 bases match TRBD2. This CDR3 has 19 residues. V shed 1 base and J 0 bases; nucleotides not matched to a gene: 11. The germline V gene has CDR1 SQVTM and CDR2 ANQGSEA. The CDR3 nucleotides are TGCAGCGTTGAAGGCGTTAGACTAGCGGGACCGAGCTCCTACAATGAGCAGTTCTTC. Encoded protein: CSVEGVRLAGPSSYNEQFF.

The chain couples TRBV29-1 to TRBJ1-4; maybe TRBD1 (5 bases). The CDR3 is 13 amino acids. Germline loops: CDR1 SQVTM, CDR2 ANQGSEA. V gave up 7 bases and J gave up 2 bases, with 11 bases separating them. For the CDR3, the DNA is TGCAGCGGTCAGGGAGCGACTAATGAAAAACTGTTTTTT. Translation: CSGQGATNEKLFF.

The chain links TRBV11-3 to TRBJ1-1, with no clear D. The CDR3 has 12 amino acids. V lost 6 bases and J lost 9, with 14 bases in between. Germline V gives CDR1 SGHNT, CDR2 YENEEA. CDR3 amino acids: CASRDSDGQAFF. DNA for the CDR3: TGTGCCAGCAGGGATTCCGACGGACAAGCTTTCTTT.

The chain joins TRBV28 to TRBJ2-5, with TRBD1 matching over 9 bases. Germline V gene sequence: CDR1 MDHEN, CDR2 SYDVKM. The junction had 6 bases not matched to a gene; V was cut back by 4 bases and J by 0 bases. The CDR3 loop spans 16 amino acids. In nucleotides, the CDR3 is TGTGCCAGCAGTTCGTCCGGGACAGGGTACCAAGAGACCCAGTACTTC. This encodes CASSSSGTGYQETQYF.

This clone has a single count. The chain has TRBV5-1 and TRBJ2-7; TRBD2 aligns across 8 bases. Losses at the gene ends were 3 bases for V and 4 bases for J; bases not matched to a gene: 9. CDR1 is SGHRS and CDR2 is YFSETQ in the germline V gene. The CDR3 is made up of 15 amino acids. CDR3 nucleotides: TGCGCCAGCAGCTGGACAGCGGGAGAAAAGTACGAGCAGTACTTC. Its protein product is CASSWTAGEKYEQYF.

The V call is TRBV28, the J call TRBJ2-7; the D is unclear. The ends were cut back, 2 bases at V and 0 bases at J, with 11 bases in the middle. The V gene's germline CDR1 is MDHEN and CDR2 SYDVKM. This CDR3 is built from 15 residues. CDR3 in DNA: TGTGCCAGCAGTTTACCAGGCGCCTACTCCTACGAGCAGTACTTC. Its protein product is CASSLPGAYSYEQYF.

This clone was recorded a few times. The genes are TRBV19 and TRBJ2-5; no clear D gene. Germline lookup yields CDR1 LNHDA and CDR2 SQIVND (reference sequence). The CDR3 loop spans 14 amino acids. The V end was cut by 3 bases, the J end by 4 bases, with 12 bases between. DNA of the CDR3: TGTGCCAGTAGTATCCTTTACACTCCAGAGACCCAGTACTTC. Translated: CASSILYTPETQYF.

CDR3 sequence: CASSVDGSSGSTRELFF. DNA of the CDR3: TGTGCCAGCAGCGTAGACGGCTCTAGCGGGAGTACTAGGGAGCTGTTTTTT. This chain joins TRBV9 and TRBJ2-2; 10 bases align to TRBD2. Trimming removed 0 bases from V and 9 bases from J; junction bases left unmatched: 11. This CDR3 spans 17 amino acids. The germline CDR1 and CDR2 sequences are SGDLS and YYNGEE.

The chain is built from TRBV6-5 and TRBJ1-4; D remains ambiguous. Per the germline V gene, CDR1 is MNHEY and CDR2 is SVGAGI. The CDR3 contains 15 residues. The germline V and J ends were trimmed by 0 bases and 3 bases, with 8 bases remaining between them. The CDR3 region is CASSYSAVANEKLFF. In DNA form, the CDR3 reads TGTGCCAGCAGTTACTCCGCAGTGGCTAATGAAAAACTGTTTTTT.

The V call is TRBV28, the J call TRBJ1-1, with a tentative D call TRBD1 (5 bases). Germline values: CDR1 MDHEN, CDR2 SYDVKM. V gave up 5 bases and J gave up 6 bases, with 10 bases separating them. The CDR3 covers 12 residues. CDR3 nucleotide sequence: TGTGCCAGCAGTCTCAGGGACGCTGAAGCTTTCTTT. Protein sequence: CASSLRDAEAFF.

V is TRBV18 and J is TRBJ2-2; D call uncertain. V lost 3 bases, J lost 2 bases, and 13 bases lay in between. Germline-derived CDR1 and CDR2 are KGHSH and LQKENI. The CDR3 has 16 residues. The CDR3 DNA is TGTGCCAGCTCACCTCTAATGGATCCTAACACCGGGGAGCTGTTTTTT. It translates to CASSPLMDPNTGELFF.

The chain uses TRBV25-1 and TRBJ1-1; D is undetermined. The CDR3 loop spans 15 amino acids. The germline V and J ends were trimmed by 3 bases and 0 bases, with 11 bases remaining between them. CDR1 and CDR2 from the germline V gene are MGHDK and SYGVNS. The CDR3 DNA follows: TGTGCCAGCAGTGACGGGCAAGTCTTGAACACTGAAGCTTTCTTT. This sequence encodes CASSDGQVLNTEAFF.

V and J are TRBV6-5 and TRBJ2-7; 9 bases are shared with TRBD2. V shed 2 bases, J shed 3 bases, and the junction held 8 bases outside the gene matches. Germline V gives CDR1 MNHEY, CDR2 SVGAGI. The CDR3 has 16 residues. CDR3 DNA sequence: TGTGCCAGCAGTTACGGTGCGGGAGGGCCGGGCTACGAGCAGTACTTC. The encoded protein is CASSYGAGGPGYEQYF.

The CDR3 region has the DNA TGTGCCAGCAGCCCCCGGACAGCCCTGAACACTGAAGCTTTCTTT. As protein: CASSPRTALNTEAFF. J is TRBJ1-1 and V is TRBV7-6, with D possibly matching TRBD1 (6 bases). Trimming stripped 5 bases from V and 0 bases from J, with 13 bases between. This CDR3 is 15 amino acids long. Germline V gives CDR1 SGHVS, CDR2 FNYEAQ.

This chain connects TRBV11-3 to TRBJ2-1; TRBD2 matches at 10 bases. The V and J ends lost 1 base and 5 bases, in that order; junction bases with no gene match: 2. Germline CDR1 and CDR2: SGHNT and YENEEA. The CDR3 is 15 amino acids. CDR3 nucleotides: TGTGCCAGCAGCTTAGGTAGCGGGAGGAACAATGAGCAGTTCTTC. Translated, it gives CASSLGSGRNNEQFF.

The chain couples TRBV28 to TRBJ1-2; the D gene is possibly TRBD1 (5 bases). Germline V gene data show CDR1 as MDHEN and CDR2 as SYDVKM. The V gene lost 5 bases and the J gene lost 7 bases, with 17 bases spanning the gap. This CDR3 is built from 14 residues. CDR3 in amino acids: CASSPGLRIGGYTF. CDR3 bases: TGTGCCAGCAGTCCAGGGCTTCGAATTGGTGGCTACACCTTC.

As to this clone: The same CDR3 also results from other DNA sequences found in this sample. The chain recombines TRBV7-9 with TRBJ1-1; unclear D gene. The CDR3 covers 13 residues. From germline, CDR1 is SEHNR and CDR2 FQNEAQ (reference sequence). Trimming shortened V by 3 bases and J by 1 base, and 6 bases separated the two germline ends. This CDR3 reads CASSFDGNTEAFF. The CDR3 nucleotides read TGTGCCAGCAGCTTCGATGGGAACACTGAAGCTTTCTTT.

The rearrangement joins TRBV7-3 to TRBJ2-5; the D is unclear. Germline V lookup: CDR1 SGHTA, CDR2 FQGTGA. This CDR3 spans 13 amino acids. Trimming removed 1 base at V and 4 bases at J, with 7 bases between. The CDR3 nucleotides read TGTGCCAGCAGCTTAATGTATGGAGAGACCCAGTACTTC. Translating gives CASSLMYGETQYF.

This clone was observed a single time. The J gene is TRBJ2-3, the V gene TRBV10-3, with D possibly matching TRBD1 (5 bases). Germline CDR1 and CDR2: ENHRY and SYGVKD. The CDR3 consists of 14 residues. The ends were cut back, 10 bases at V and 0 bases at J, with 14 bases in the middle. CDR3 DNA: TGTGCCACCCTGGACACGACTAGCACAGATACGCAGTATTTT. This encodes CATLDTTSTDTQYF.

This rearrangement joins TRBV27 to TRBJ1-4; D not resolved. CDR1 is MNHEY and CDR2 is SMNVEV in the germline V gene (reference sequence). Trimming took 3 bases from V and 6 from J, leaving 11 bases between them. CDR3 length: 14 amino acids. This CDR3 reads CASSFLGLDEKLFF. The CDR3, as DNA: TGTGCCAGCAGTTTTTTAGGGCTCGATGAAAAACTGTTTTTT.

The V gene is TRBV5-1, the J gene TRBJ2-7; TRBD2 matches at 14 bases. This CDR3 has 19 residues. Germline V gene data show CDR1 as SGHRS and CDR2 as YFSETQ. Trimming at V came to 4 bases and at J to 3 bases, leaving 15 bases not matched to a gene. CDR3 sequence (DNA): TGCGCCAGCAGCCGAAGGGCACCGGGACTAGCGGGAGTACTCTACGAGCAGTACTTC. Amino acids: CASSRRAPGLAGVLYEQYF.

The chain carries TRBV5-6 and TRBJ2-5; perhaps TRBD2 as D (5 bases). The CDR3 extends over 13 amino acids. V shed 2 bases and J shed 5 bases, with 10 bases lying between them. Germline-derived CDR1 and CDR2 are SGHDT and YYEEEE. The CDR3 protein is CASSLGLQETQYF. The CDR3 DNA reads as TGTGCCAGCAGCTTAGGACTCCAGGAGACCCAGTACTTC.

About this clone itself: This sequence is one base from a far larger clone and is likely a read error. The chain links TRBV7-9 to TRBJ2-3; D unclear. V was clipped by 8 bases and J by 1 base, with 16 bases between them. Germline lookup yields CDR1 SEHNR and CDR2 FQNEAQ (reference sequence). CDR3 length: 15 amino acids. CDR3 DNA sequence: TGTGCCAGCCGACCAACCGCCCGGGGCACAGATACGCAGTATTTT. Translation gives CASRPTARGTDTQYF.

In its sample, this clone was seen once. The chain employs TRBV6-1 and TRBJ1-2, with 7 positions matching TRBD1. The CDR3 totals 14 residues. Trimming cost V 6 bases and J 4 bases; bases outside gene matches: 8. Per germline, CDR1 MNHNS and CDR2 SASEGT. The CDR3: CASSPTGAFYGYTF. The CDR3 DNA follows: TGTGCCAGCAGCCCCACAGGGGCCTTCTATGGCTACACCTTC.

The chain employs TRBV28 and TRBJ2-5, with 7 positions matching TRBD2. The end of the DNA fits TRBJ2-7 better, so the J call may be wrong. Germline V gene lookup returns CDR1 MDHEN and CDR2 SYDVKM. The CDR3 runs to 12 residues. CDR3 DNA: TGTGCCAGCAGCGGGAGGTTCCACGAGCAGTACTTC. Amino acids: CASSGRFHEQYF.